Detailed here is one T cell receptor beta chain. Its antigen is as yet unknown. TCRdb's table, derived via immunoSEQ multiplex PCR, lists solely in-frame clones and lacks some. The sample yields 65,000 to 70,000 clones, approximately 87% seen once. The sample comes from a study of T cell responses to AZD1222 COVID-19 vaccine. The study, taken as a whole, reports: Across spike, vaccine-associated CD4 TCRs were found, dominant at 160-218 and 743-854. White British people made up most donors, females outnumbered males, and clonal diversity was possibly underestimated. Researchers took repertoire samples only after the peak T cell response had come.

This CDR3 has 16 residues. The ends were cut back, 5 bases at V and 1 base at J, with 17 bases in the middle. CDR1 and CDR2 (germline): PRHDT, FYEKMQ (reference sequence). The sequenced sample was peripheral blood, obtained 28 days after the second AZD1222 dose. The V call is TRBV13, the J call TRBJ1-1; no firm D call. The origin of this receptor is an adult who received the AZD1222 COVID-19 vaccine. The CDR3 DNA reads TGTGCCAGCAGCCGCCATGGAGTCCCAGGGAACACTGAAGCTTTCTTT. Its protein product is CASSRHGVPGNTEAFF.